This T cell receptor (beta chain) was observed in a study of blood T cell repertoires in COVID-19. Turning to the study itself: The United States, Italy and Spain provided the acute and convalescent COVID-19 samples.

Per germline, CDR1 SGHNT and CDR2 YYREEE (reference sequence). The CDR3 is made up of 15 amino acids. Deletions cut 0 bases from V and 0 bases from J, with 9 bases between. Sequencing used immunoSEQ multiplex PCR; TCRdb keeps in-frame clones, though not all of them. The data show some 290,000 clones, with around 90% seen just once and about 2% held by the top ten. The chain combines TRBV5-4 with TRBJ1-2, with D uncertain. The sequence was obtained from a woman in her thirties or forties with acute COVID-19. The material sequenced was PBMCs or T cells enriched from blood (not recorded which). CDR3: CASSLEGLANYGYTF. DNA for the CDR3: TGTGCCAGCAGCTTGGAAGGCCTAGCTAACTATGGCTACACCTTC.